This T cell receptor beta chain comes out of a study of control samples from healthy donors and cancer patients. Germline assignment: CDR1 SEHNR and CDR2 FQNEAQ (reference sequence). This CDR3 comprises 13 residues. Trimming took 4 bases from V and 0 from J, leaving 6 bases between them. Some clones are missing from TCRdb's copy, which holds only in-frame ones; the method was immunoSEQ multiplex PCR. This repertoire shows about 40,000 clones, 70% to 90% found once; its top ten account for about a tenth. The origin of this receptor is a woman in her fifties or sixties with lung cancer. Sequencing used PBMCs. This sequence joins TRBV7-9 and TRBJ1-2, with D uncertain. CDR3 sequence reads: CASSSIANYGYTF. The CDR3, as DNA: TGTGCCAGCAGCTCCATAGCTAACTATGGCTACACCTTC. Combining the CDR3 with reference TRBV7-9 and TRBJ1-2 gives the whole variable domain DTGVSQNPRHKITKRGQNVTFRCDPISEHNRLYWYRQTLGQGPEFLTYFQNEAQLEKSRLLSDRFSAERPKGSFSTLEIQRTEQGDSAMYLCASSSIANYGYTFGSGTRLTVV.